This is a list of T cell receptor beta chains from one sample in a study of T-cell memory formation after mild COVID-19. MiXCR was run by TCRdb on the 5' RACE reads, yielding one entry per CDR3 protein. The data contain around 340,000 distinct CDR3 sequences, about an eighth of them singletons. Specimen: PBMCs or a T cell subset sorted from them (not recorded which). Every receptor here comes from a man aged 18 to 29 who had mild COVID-19 (a few samples of this study predate the infection). Cell type and time point are not known. The CDR3 runs from the conserved cysteine through the conserved F or W. Each record gives: J gene, V gene, clone size, D gene, CDR3 protein, CDR3 DNA. The D gene is left open where the match is weak. Size is omitted from some rows. Given values are once, few, many or a class for expanded clones.

TRBJ2-1	TRBV24-1	few	TRBD2	CATSGGGSYNEQFF	TGTGCCACCAGTGGGGGGGGTTCCTACAATGAGCAGTTCTTC
TRBJ1-5	TRBV5-1	many	-	CASSYVLSVPPRRPQHF	TGCGCCAGCAGCTACGTTCTGTCCGTCCCTCCTAGACGGCCCCAGCATTTT
TRBJ2-2	TRBV28	-	-	CASSSISIPGELFF	TGTGCCAGCAGCTCCATATCCATCCCCGGGGAGCTGTTTTTT
TRBJ1-4	TRBV7-7	-	-	CASSLYQNEKLFF	TGTGCCAGCAGCTTATACCAGAATGAAAAACTGTTTTTT
TRBJ1-1	TRBV7-3	few	-	CASGVGPATEAFF	TGTGCCAGCGGGGTCGGACCTGCCACTGAAGCTTTCTTT
TRBJ1-2	TRBV6-6	many	-	CASSYRGSGGYTF	TGTGCCAGCAGTTATAGGGGTAGCGGTGGCTACACCTTC
TRBJ2-7	TRBV6-2/TRBV6-3	-	TRBD1	CASMPGQGAAEQYF	TGTGCCAGCATGCCGGGACAGGGGGCAGCCGAGCAGTACTTC
TRBJ2-7	TRBV6-5	few	-	CASSRPEPYEQYF	TGTGCCAGCAGCCGCCCCGAACCCTACGAGCAGTACTTC
TRBJ2-7	TRBV20-1	-	TRBD2	CSARDPRTSGVYEQYF	TGCAGTGCTAGAGATCCCAGGACTAGCGGGGTCTACGAGCAGTACTTC
TRBJ1-1	TRBV25-1	few	-	CASCGQLAEAFF	TGTGCCAGCTGCGGACAGCTGGCTGAAGCTTTCTTT
TRBJ1-5	TRBV6-1	-	TRBD1	CASSIQGVSQPQHF	TGTGCCAGCAGTATCCAGGGGGTGAGTCAGCCCCAGCATTTT
TRBJ1-2	TRBV29-1	-	-	CSVEDPGRGGYGYTF	TGCAGCGTTGAAGATCCCGGGAGGGGCGGCTATGGCTACACCTTC
TRBJ1-5	TRBV5-6	-	TRBD1	CASSRRTGGYQPQHF	TGTGCCAGCAGTCGGAGGACAGGGGGCTATCAGCCCCAGCATTTT
TRBJ1-5	TRBV12-3/TRBV12-4	few	-	CASSFGQGGNQPQHF	TGTGCCAGCAGTTTTGGACAAGGGGGCAATCAGCCCCAGCATTTT
TRBJ1-2	TRBV9	-	-	CASSVDRTANYGYTF	TGTGCCAGCAGCGTAGACAGGACAGCTAACTATGGCTACACCTTC
TRBJ2-7	TRBV5-1	few	-	CASSLLGGPIEQYF	TGCGCCAGCAGCTTGCTGGGGGGCCCCATCGAGCAGTACTTC
TRBJ2-3	TRBV15	few	-	CATSRDRSGAENTQYF	TGTGCCACCAGCAGAGATCGTTCGGGAGCAGAGAATACGCAGTATTTT
TRBJ2-3	TRBV20-1	-	-	CSAPTLDTQYF	TGCAGTGCCCCTACGCTAGATACGCAGTATTTT
TRBJ2-1	TRBV20-1	-	-	CSASLLAEQFF	TGCAGTGCTAGTCTATTAGCGGAGCAGTTCTTC
TRBJ1-4	TRBV4-1	few	-	CASSQVRVGEKLFF	TGCGCCAGCAGCCAAGTCAGGGTAGGGGAAAAACTGTTTTTT
TRBJ2-1	TRBV7-8	-	TRBD1	CASSRDSGGEQFF	TGTGCCAGCAGTAGGGACAGCGGTGGGGAGCAGTTCTTC
TRBJ2-3	TRBV6-2/TRBV6-3	-	TRBD2	CASSDTSGDTQYF	TGTGCCAGCAGTGACACTAGCGGAGATACGCAGTATTTT
TRBJ2-3	TRBV12-3/TRBV12-4	many	-	CASSLGGGDHLGQYF	TGTGCCAGCAGTTTAGGGGGGGGCGACCACCTCGGGCAGTATTTT
TRBJ2-3	TRBV10-3	few	-	CATAASGGRPTDTQYF	TGTGCCACCGCTGCTTCGGGGGGCCGTCCCACAGATACGCAGTATTTT
TRBJ2-1	TRBV9	many	-	CASSVDGSGSSYNEQFF	TGTGCCAGCAGCGTAGATGGTTCGGGAAGCTCCTACAATGAGCAGTTCTTC
TRBJ2-3	TRBV10-3	few	-	CAISESRGITDTQYF	TGTGCCATCAGTGAGTCAAGGGGAATCACAGATACGCAGTATTTT
TRBJ2-1	TRBV6-4	many	TRBD2	CASSPFGGANNEQFF	TGTGCCAGCAGTCCCTTCGGGGGGGCTAACAATGAGCAGTTCTTC
TRBJ2-3	TRBV20-1	-	-	CSARDAMGTDTQYF	TGCAGTGCTAGAGATGCGATGGGCACAGATACGCAGTATTTT
TRBJ1-2	TRBV19	-	TRBD1	CATSPRTGVFYGYTF	TGTGCCACCTCACCCAGGACAGGTGTTTTCTATGGCTACACCTTC
TRBJ2-3	TRBV6-2/TRBV6-3	few	-	CASSPSVSTDTQYF	TGTGCCAGCAGCCCTAGCGTGAGCACAGATACGCAGTATTTT
TRBJ2-7	TRBV15	-	-	CATSISRELIYEQYF	TGTGCCACCAGCATTTCTCGGGAACTAATCTACGAGCAGTACTTC
TRBJ2-3	TRBV12-3/TRBV12-4	few	TRBD1	CASSLDRAGADTQYF	TGTGCCAGCAGTTTGGACAGGGCAGGGGCAGATACGCAGTATTTT
TRBJ2-7	TRBV6-2/TRBV6-3	once	-	CASSYPPETYYEQYF	TGTGCCAGCAGTTATCCTCCAGAGACCTACTACGAGCAGTACTTC
TRBJ2-3	TRBV7-3	many	TRBD1	CASSSGQGTDTQYF	TGTGCCAGCAGCTCCGGACAGGGGACAGATACGCAGTATTTT
TRBJ2-5	TRBV27	few	TRBD2	CASSLSPGGETQYF	TGTGCCAGCAGTTTATCGCCGGGAGGGGAGACCCAGTACTTC
TRBJ2-1	TRBV19	few	TRBD2	CASNLAGGPIYNEQFF	TGTGCCAGTAACCTCGCGGGGGGCCCCATCTACAATGAGCAGTTCTTC
TRBJ2-3	TRBV4-3	few	TRBD1	CASSRTGGAVDTQYF	TGCGCCAGCAGCCGTACAGGGGGTGCGGTAGATACGCAGTATTTT
TRBJ1-5	TRBV6-2/TRBV6-3	-	-	CASSYTAGKGQPQHF	TGTGCCAGCAGTTACACGGCAGGGAAAGGTCAGCCCCAGCATTTT
TRBJ1-2	TRBV27	-	TRBD1	CASSLHETGYGYTF	TGTGCCAGCAGTTTACATGAGACAGGGTATGGCTACACCTTC